This is a list of T cell receptor beta chains from one sample in a study of T cell responses to AZD1222 COVID-19 vaccine. The method was immunoSEQ multiplex PCR; TCRdb's version includes in-frame clones alone and lacks a portion of them. The profile shows 120,000 or so clones, just over 85% of them singletons. The sequencing here drew on peripheral blood, taken on day 0 of AZD1222 vaccination. Receptors were obtained from an adult in good health. CDR3s include the opening cysteine and the closing phenylalanine or tryptophan. D genes are given only for firm matches. Size values are once, few and many counts, or a class for expanded clones, and some rows have none.

v_call	j_call	clone_size	d_call	cdr3_aa	cdr3_nt
TRBV28	TRBJ1-5	-	-	CASSLALLQPQHF	TGTGCCAGCAGTTTAGCCCTCCTGCAGCCCCAGCATTTT
TRBV25-1	TRBJ2-7	-	TRBD2	CASSESGRGYEQYF	TGTGCCAGCAGTGAGAGCGGGAGGGGCTACGAGCAGTACTTC
TRBV7-8	TRBJ1-5	-	-	CASSRTANYQPQHF	TGTGCCAGCAGCCGGACAGCAAATTATCAGCCCCAGCATTTT
TRBV7-2	TRBJ2-7	-	-	CASSLAGVSYEQYF	TGTGCCAGCAGCTTAGCGGGGGTCTCCTACGAGCAGTACTTC
TRBV5-4	TRBJ2-2	once	-	CASSLGGTYPSGELFF	TGTGCCAGCAGCTTGGGGGGGACCTATCCCTCCGGGGAGCTGTTTTTT
TRBV18	TRBJ1-3	few	-	CASSPGWGSGNTIYF	TGTGCCAGCTCACCAGGTTGGGGCTCTGGAAACACCATATATTTT
TRBV6-4	TRBJ1-2	-	-	CASSEDQGGYTF	TGTGCCAGCAGTGAAGATCAGGGCGGCTACACCTTC
TRBV6-1	TRBJ1-5	-	-	CASSETRSNQPQHF	TGTGCCAGCAGTGAAACCAGGAGCAATCAGCCCCAGCATTTT
TRBV29-1	TRBJ2-6	-	-	CSVEKRTDSGANVLTF	TGCAGCGTTGAGAAGCGTACGGACTCTGGGGCCAACGTCCTGACTTTC
TRBV14	TRBJ1-4	-	-	CASSQLGGTNEKLFF	TGTGCCAGCAGCCAGCTGGGGGGAACTAATGAAAAACTGTTTTTT
TRBV18	TRBJ1-6	-	TRBD1	CASSPGTEDSPLHF	TGTGCCAGCTCACCCGGGACAGAGGATTCACCCCTCCACTTT
TRBV29-1	TRBJ2-2	-	TRBD2	CSVGGAGDTGELFF	TGCAGCGTTGGCGGAGCGGGGGACACCGGGGAGCTGTTTTTT
TRBV20-1	TRBJ2-7	-	-	CSASRAGVYEQYF	TGCAGTGCTAGTCGGGCAGGGGTCTACGAGCAGTACTTC
TRBV18	TRBJ1-5	-	TRBD1	CASSHQNRGRDQPQHF	TGTGCCAGCTCCCATCAAAACAGGGGACGGGATCAGCCCCAGCATTTT
TRBV21-1	TRBJ1-2	-	-	CASSKAWPLGHYGYTF	TGTGCCAGCAGCAAAGCATGGCCGCTTGGGCACTATGGCTACACCTTC
TRBV19	TRBJ2-7	-	TRBD2	CASRERGVYEQYF	TGTGCCAGTAGGGAGCGGGGGGTCTACGAGCAGTACTTC
TRBV15	TRBJ2-5	many	-	CATRGGRALGETQYF	TGTGCCACCAGAGGGGGGAGGGCCCTCGGGGAGACCCAGTACTTC
TRBV6-5	TRBJ1-4	once	-	CASSYVDSTNEKLFF	TGTGCCAGCAGTTACGTGGACAGTACTAATGAAAAACTGTTTTTT
TRBV10-3	TRBJ2-7	-	-	CAISEQGLTEQYF	TGTGCCATCAGTGAGCAGGGACTTACTGAGCAGTACTTC
TRBV19	TRBJ1-5	once	-	CASSIEGGNQPQHF	TGTGCCAGTAGTATAGAAGGTGGGAATCAGCCCCAGCATTTT
TRBV20-1	TRBJ1-1	-	-	CSARLNTEAFF	TGCAGTGCTAGATTGAACACTGAAGCTTTCTTT
TRBV7-8	TRBJ2-5	-	TRBD1	CASSTTGLTQYF	TGTGCCAGCAGCACGACAGGGTTGACCCAGTACTTC
TRBV28	TRBJ2-7	-	-	CASSLVVREQYF	TGTGCCAGCAGTTTAGTTGTACGCGAGCAGTACTTC
TRBV11-3	TRBJ2-7	-	TRBD2	CASSPGPGTSPSPGSYEQYF	TGTGCCAGCAGCCCCGGTCCCGGGACTAGCCCCTCTCCCGGCTCCTACGAGCAGTACTTC
TRBV5-5	TRBJ2-7	-	-	CASSSSPPEPGYEQYF	TGTGCCAGCAGCTCCTCCCCCCCGGAGCCAGGCTACGAGCAGTACTTC
TRBV11-2	TRBJ2-3	-	TRBD2	CASSSGTSGYTDTQYF	TGTGCCAGCAGCTCCGGGACTAGCGGATACACAGATACGCAGTATTTT
TRBV6-2/TRBV6-3	TRBJ1-5	-	TRBD1	CASSSGQGFNQPQHF	TGTGCCAGCAGTTCGGGACAGGGGTTCAATCAGCCCCAGCATTTT
TRBV5-1	TRBJ2-1	-	TRBD2	CASSLAPSGYNEQFF	TGCGCCAGCAGCTTGGCCCCTAGCGGCTACAATGAGCAGTTCTTC
TRBV5-4	TRBJ2-1	-	TRBD1	CASSLRQGFSEQFF	TGTGCCAGCAGCTTAAGACAGGGTTTCAGTGAGCAGTTCTTC
TRBV27	TRBJ1-5	-	TRBD1	CASSSSGGRTQPQHF	TGTGCCAGCAGTTCATCAGGGGGCAGGACTCAGCCCCAGCATTTT
TRBV19	TRBJ1-1	-	-	CASSPMWGNTEAFF	TGTGCCAGTAGCCCAATGTGGGGTAACACTGAAGCTTTCTTT
TRBV6-1	TRBJ2-3	-	-	CASSETAGYTDTQYF	TGTGCCAGCAGTGAAACGGCAGGGTACACAGATACGCAGTATTTT
TRBV7-2	TRBJ2-2	-	TRBD1	CASSVRDRGRGTGELFF	TGTGCCAGCAGCGTCCGGGACAGGGGCCGGGGCACCGGGGAGCTGTTTTTT
TRBV7-6	TRBJ2-7	once	TRBD2	CASSLEQSGIAPYEQYF	TGTGCCAGCAGCTTAGAACAAAGCGGGATTGCCCCTTACGAGCAGTACTTC
TRBV10-1	TRBJ1-5	-	TRBD1	CASSVRGINQPQHF	TGCGCCAGCAGTGTCAGGGGGATCAATCAGCCCCAGCATTTT
TRBV3-1/TRBV3-2	TRBJ2-7	-	TRBD2	CASQRGLAGGYEQYF	TGTGCCAGCCAGAGGGGACTAGCGGGAGGGTACGAGCAGTACTTC
TRBV28	TRBJ1-5	-	-	CASSPPAQPQHF	TGTGCCAGCAGTCCTCCCGCTCAGCCCCAGCATTTT
TRBV7-2	TRBJ1-6	-	-	CASSEEARGPKAPLHF	TGTGCCAGCAGCGAGGAGGCTCGTGGGCCTAAGGCACCCCTCCACTTT